Shown below are 32 T cell receptor beta chains from a single sample sequenced in a study of beta chain features in type 1 diabetes. The investigators reverse transcribed all of the isolated RNA, so they sequenced expressed TCRB transcripts. The assay was immunoSEQ multiplex PCR, and TCRdb's table has in-frame clones only and misses some. The sample shows over 500,000 clones, roughly 15% of them seen only once. The sequencing sample was made of naive CD4+ T cells from blood. The source of these receptors is a man aged 18 to 30 in good health.

A few counts support this clone. The chain is built from TRBV4-3 and TRBJ1-2; unclear D gene. Between the trimmed V and J ends, which lost 0 bases and 6 bases, there was a span of 17 bases. CDR3 length: 16 amino acids. Germline CDR1 and CDR2: LGHNA and YSLEER. CDR3 loop: CASSQESQDWNHGYTF. CDR3 DNA: TGCGCCAGCAGCCAAGAGAGTCAAGACTGGAACCATGGCTACACCTTC.

This clone has a handful of counts. CDR3: CASSSSRGVGTGELFF. CDR3 DNA sequence: TGTGCCAGCAGTTCCTCCCGGGGCGTCGGCACCGGGGAGCTGTTTTTT. The chain uses TRBV28 and TRBJ2-2, with D perhaps matching TRBD1 or TRBD2 (5 bases each). This CDR3 has 16 residues. Per germline, CDR1 MDHEN and CDR2 SYDVKM. The V and J ends lost 4 bases and 4 bases respectively, with 16 bases between them.

This clone was observed a handful of times. The chain combines TRBV7-9 with TRBJ2-1; 7 nucleotides line up with TRBD2. V gave up 5 bases and J gave up 6 bases; unmatched junction bases: 7. The CDR3 runs to 14 residues. Germline V gives CDR1 SEHNR, CDR2 FQNEAQ (reference sequence). For the CDR3, the DNA is TGTGCCAGCAGCAAAGAGCGGGGCCTCAATGAGCAGTTCTTC. Translation: CASSKERGLNEQFF.

The gene calls are TRBV12-5 and TRBJ2-1; 9 bases agree with TRBD1. The V and J ends lost 6 bases and 5 bases, in that order; junction bases with no gene match: 5. The CDR3 loop spans 14 amino acids. Germline loops: CDR1 LGHNT, CDR2 FRNRAP. The DNA of the CDR3 is TGTGCTAGTGGGCCGGGACAGGGTAACAATGAGCAGTTCTTC. This encodes CASGPGQGNNEQFF.

A few counts support this clone. The V and J genes are TRBV10-3 and TRBJ2-1; 8 bases agree with TRBD2. In germline, CDR1 is ENHRY, CDR2 SYGVKD. The CDR3 runs 13 residues. V shed 7 bases and J 9 bases; nucleotides not matched to a gene: 8. DNA for the CDR3: TGTGCCATCAAAACAGCGGGAGCCGGTGAGCAGTTCTTC. Translation gives CAIKTAGAGEQFF.

The chain has TRBV2 and TRBJ1-5; D is possibly TRBD1 (5 bases). This CDR3 comprises 13 residues. V lost 7 bases, J lost 1 base, and 8 bases lay in between. CDR1 is SNHLY and CDR2 is FYNNEI in the germline V gene. CDR3 DNA sequence: TGTGCCAGCAAGGGGAGGAGCAATCAGCCCCAGCATTTT. Amino acids: CASKGRSNQPQHF.

The V and J genes are TRBV6-5 and TRBJ1-5; D not certain. With 7 bases removed from V and 0 bases from J, the gap between germline ends came to 13 bases. Looked up from germline, CDR1 is MNHEY and CDR2 is SVGAGI. This CDR3 spans 15 amino acids. CDR3 amino acids: CASNKLGDSNQPQHF. As DNA, the CDR3 is TGTGCCAGCAATAAGCTGGGAGATAGCAATCAGCCCCAGCATTTT.

This clone has only a few counts. Other DNA sequences from this sample encode an identical CDR3 as well. The chain joins TRBV18 to TRBJ1-3, with D maybe TRBD1 (5 bases). CDR3 length: 13 amino acids. Germline V lookup: CDR1 KGHSH, CDR2 LQKENI. V gave up 3 bases and J gave up 2 bases, with 5 bases separating them. CDR3 loop: CASSPDTGNTIYF. In DNA, the CDR3 is TGTGCCAGCTCACCGGACACTGGAAACACCATATATTTT. Drawing the rest from reference TRBV18 and TRBJ1-3, the complete variable domain is NAGVMQNPRHLVRRRGQEARLRCSPMKGHSHVYWYRQLPEEGLKFMVYLQKENIIDESGMPKERFSAEFPKEGPSILRIQQVVRGDSAAYFCASSPDTGNTIYFGEGSWLTVV.

V and J are TRBV7-9 and TRBJ2-2; no definite D call. Trimming cost V 5 bases and J 4 bases, with 14 bases left between them. Germline CDR1 reads SEHNR; CDR2 reads FQNEAQ (reference sequence). This CDR3 has 15 residues. This CDR3 reads CASSGRLISTGELFF. CDR3 bases: TGTGCCAGCAGCGGACGTCTGATCTCCACCGGGGAGCTGTTTTTT. The whole variable domain, remainder taken from reference TRBV7-9 and TRBJ2-2, is DTGVSQNPRHKITKRGQNVTFRCDPISEHNRLYWYRQTLGQGPEFLTYFQNEAQLEKSRLLSDRFSAERPKGSFSTLEIQRTEQGDSAMYLCASSGRLISTGELFFGEGSRLTVL.

This clone was counted only a few times. The rearrangement uses TRBV5-4 and TRBJ1-2; 7 nucleotides agree with TRBD1. From germline, CDR1 is SGHNT and CDR2 YYREEE (reference sequence). V was clipped by 4 bases and J by 3 bases; unmatched bases: 12. CDR3 size: 16 residues. Here the CDR3 DNA reads TGTGCCAGCAGCCGACCCGAGACAGGGAACTACTATGGCTACACCTTC. It encodes CASSRPETGNYYGYTF.

The V gene is TRBV13, the J gene TRBJ1-5, with TRBD1 matching 10 bases. V gave up 5 bases and J gave up 4 bases; unmatched junction bases: 5. The CDR3 is 15 amino acids. Germline CDR1 is PRHDT and CDR2 is FYEKMQ (reference sequence). The CDR3 reads CASSPRGQGNQPQHF. The DNA for the CDR3 is TGTGCCAGCAGCCCAAGGGGACAGGGGAATCAGCCCCAGCATTTT.

This clone was recorded a few times. V gene TRBV13 combines with J gene TRBJ2-1; D gene unclear. Trimming took off 2 bases at V and 10 bases at J, with 6 bases between the two ends. There are 11 residues in the CDR3. Looked up from germline, CDR1 is PRHDT and CDR2 is FYEKMQ (reference sequence). The CDR3 protein is CASSLSEEQFF. The CDR3 nucleotides read TGTGCCAGCAGCTTATCAGAAGAGCAGTTCTTC.

This clone was found a few times. The V gene is TRBV4-3, the J gene TRBJ2-7; 9 bases map to TRBD2. V was clipped by 3 bases and J by 0 bases; unmatched bases: 6. This CDR3 is built from 16 residues. The V gene's germline CDR1 is LGHNA and CDR2 YSLEER. The CDR3 DNA reads TGCGCCAGCAGCCAGGAGACTAGCGGACTCTCCTACGAGCAGTACTTC. Its translation is CASSQETSGLSYEQYF.

This clone was seen a few times. The V and J genes are TRBV11-3 and TRBJ2-1; TRBD2 is a possible D gene (5 bases). V lost 0 bases to trimming and J lost 5 bases, with 14 bases between them. This CDR3 region has 16 residues. Germline CDR1 SGHNT, CDR2 YENEEA. The CDR3 nucleotides are TGTGCCAGCAGCTTAGATCAGGCTAGCCTACACAATGAGCAGTTCTTC. Translated, it gives CASSLDQASLHNEQFF.

The V and J genes are TRBV6-5 and TRBJ1-4, with 10 bases identical to TRBD1. V dropped 9 bases and J dropped 8; count of bases not matched to a gene: 12. The CDR3 extends over 15 amino acids. Per the germline V gene, CDR1 is MNHEY and CDR2 is SVGAGI. The CDR3 DNA sequence: TGTGCCAGAAAAGACAGGGGGCAAGTTCTCGAAAAACTGTTTTTT. It translates to CARKDRGQVLEKLFF.

There are a few counts of this clone. The genes are TRBV10-3 and TRBJ2-7; 8 bases fit TRBD2. The CDR3 runs 14 residues. V lost 6 bases, J lost 0 bases, and 4 bases stayed unmatched. Germline V gene data show CDR1 as ENHRY and CDR2 as SYGVKD. Here the CDR3 DNA reads TGTGCCATCAGCCTGACTAGCGACTCCTACGAGCAGTACTTC. It translates to CAISLTSDSYEQYF.

The chain combines TRBV30 with TRBJ1-6; 10 bases agree with TRBD1. This CDR3 spans 15 amino acids. The germline gives CDR1 GTSNPN, CDR2 SVGIG (reference sequence). The ends lost 0 bases at V and 10 bases at J; junction bases unmatched: 6. Written as DNA, the CDR3 is TGTGCCTGGAGTGTACGGGGGACAGGGGCATCACCCCTCCACTTT. As protein: CAWSVRGTGASPLHF.

With regard to this clone: The sample has other DNA sequences that encode this CDR3 too. The CDR3: CASSLGRGQETQYF. The CDR3 DNA sequence: TGCGCCAGCAGCTTGGGCCGTGGGCAAGAGACCCAGTACTTC. The J gene is TRBJ2-5, the V gene TRBV5-1; D is uncertain. The CDR3 sequence is 14 residues long. Trimming took 0 bases from V and 2 from J, leaving 8 bases between them. CDR1 is SGHRS and CDR2 is YFSETQ in the germline V gene.

The chain carries TRBV4-1 and TRBJ1-5; 9 bases map to TRBD1. After removal of 2 bases from V and 6 bases from J, the junction contained 5 bases not matched to a gene. In germline, CDR1 is MGHRA, CDR2 YSYEKL. This CDR3 comprises 15 residues. The CDR3 reads CASSQPGQGFQPQHF. CDR3 DNA sequence: TGCGCCAGCAGCCAACCGGGACAGGGATTTCAGCCCCAGCATTTT.

The chain carries TRBV28 and TRBJ2-5; D is uncertain. The CDR3 covers 17 residues. Trimming pared 6 bases from V and 2 bases from J, leaving 22 bases between. Germline V gene data show CDR1 as MDHEN and CDR2 as SYDVKM. The CDR3 protein is CASSFKPSTPLQETQYF. The CDR3 nucleotides read TGTGCCAGCAGCTTTAAACCCTCTACCCCACTACAAGAGACCCAGTACTTC.

This clone was picked up a small number of times. The CDR3 region is CASSPGRSTDTQYF. CDR3 in DNA: TGTGCCAGCAGCCCGGGACGGAGCACAGATACGCAGTATTTT. This chain joins TRBV7-2 and TRBJ2-3; D tentatively reads TRBD1 or TRBD2 (5 bases each). CDR1 and CDR2 from the germline V gene are SGHTA and FQGNSA. The CDR3 runs to 14 residues. Trimming took off 5 bases at V and 0 bases at J, with 9 bases between the two ends.

The J gene is TRBJ2-1, the V gene TRBV19, with 9 bases identical to TRBD2. The V segment lost 3 bases and the J segment 0 bases; nucleotides outside the gene matches: 6. The CDR3 sequence is 17 residues long. Germline V gene sequence: CDR1 LNHDA, CDR2 SQIVND (reference sequence). DNA for the CDR3: TGTGCCAGTAGTATTTCTAGCGGGGCTAGCTCCTACAATGAGCAGTTCTTC. It encodes CASSISSGASSYNEQFF.

The chain carries TRBV5-1 and TRBJ2-7; D perhaps matches TRBD1 (7 bases). Germline CDR1 SGHRS, CDR2 YFSETQ. The ends were cut back, 3 bases at V and 3 bases at J, with 31 bases in the middle. The CDR3 spans 20 residues. CDR3 amino acids: CASSSLRDSRQFGLNYEQYF. The CDR3 DNA reads TGCGCCAGCAGCTCACTGCGGGACAGCCGCCAGTTTGGACTTAACTACGAGCAGTACTTC. The full variable domain, in which reference TRBV5-1 and TRBJ2-7 provide the parts outside the CDR3, is KAGVTQTPRYLIKTRGQQVTLSCSPISGHRSVSWYQQTPGQGLQFLFEYFSETQRNKGNFPGRFSGRQFSNSRSEMNVSTLELGDSALYLCASSSLRDSRQFGLNYEQYFGPGTRLTVT.

This clone was counted a few times. The J gene is TRBJ2-5, the V gene TRBV4-3, with TRBD2 matching 11 bases. This CDR3 is built from 17 residues. Germline-derived CDR1 and CDR2 are LGHNA and YSLEER. V was pared by 1 base and J by 9 bases, with 13 bases of the junction left unmatched. The CDR3 DNA reads as TGCGCCAGCAGCCAAGCAAATAGCGGGAGGGGTGCGTGGGCCCAGTACTTC. This codes for CASSQANSGRGAWAQYF.

This clone was seen more than once but under ten times. The V gene is TRBV7-2, the J gene TRBJ2-7; TRBD1 agrees at 8 bases. Looked up from germline, CDR1 is SGHTA and CDR2 is FQGNSA. The V segment lost 3 bases and the J segment 3 bases; nucleotides outside the gene matches: 7. The CDR3 loop spans 15 amino acids. This CDR3 is CASSFTGTGSYEQYF. For the CDR3, the DNA is TGTGCCAGCAGCTTCACCGGGACAGGAAGCTACGAGCAGTACTTC.

This rearrangement joins TRBV6-5 to TRBJ1-2; D is undetermined. Germline CDR1 MNHEY, CDR2 SVGAGI. Trimming stripped 5 bases from V and 7 bases from J, with 14 bases between. The CDR3 is 13 residues long. The CDR3 spells CASSPPGFPGYTF. In DNA, the CDR3 is TGTGCCAGCAGTCCACCGGGGTTTCCTGGCTACACCTTC.

This clone has only a few counts. The chain carries TRBV4-2 and TRBJ2-5, with TRBD2 identical over 8 bases. Unmatched junction bases numbered 1, after V lost 2 bases and J lost 5 bases. This CDR3 region has 13 residues. Germline values: CDR1 LGHNA, CDR2 YNFKEQ. The DNA of the CDR3 is TGTGCCAGCAGCCAATTAGCGGGGGAGACCCAGTACTTC. As protein: CASSQLAGETQYF.

The table lists this clone with a few counts. The chain is built from TRBV27 and TRBJ2-5; no clear D gene. The germline V gene has CDR1 MNHEY and CDR2 SMNVEV (reference sequence). The CDR3 is 13 residues long. Trimming took 7 bases from V and 2 from J, leaving 11 bases between them. For the CDR3, the DNA is TGTGCCAGCACTACGCTAGGGCAAGAGACCCAGTACTTC. Residues: CASTTLGQETQYF.

This clone was detected a few times. V gene TRBV7-9 combines with J gene TRBJ1-2; 9 bases agree with TRBD1. From germline, CDR1 is SEHNR and CDR2 FQNEAQ (reference sequence). The CDR3 sequence is 16 residues long. V gave up 4 bases and J gave up 5 bases; unmatched junction bases: 11. The CDR3 bases are TGTGCCAGCAGCTCTCCCCGGGACAGGGTAGGATATGGCTACACCTTC. This sequence encodes CASSSPRDRVGYGYTF.

This clone appeared a few times. The chain recombines TRBV4-3 with TRBJ2-1; 10 bases line up with TRBD2. Germline lookup yields CDR1 LGHNA and CDR2 YSLEER. CDR3 length equals 14 residues. The ends lost 3 bases at V and 11 bases at J; junction bases unmatched: 7. As DNA, the CDR3 is TGCGCCAGCAGCCAGGAGGGGACTAGCGATCAGCAGTTCTTC. Amino acid sequence: CASSQEGTSDQQFF.

This clone was counted a few times. This chain joins TRBV5-1 and TRBJ1-2; TRBD1 is a possible D gene (6 bases). Germline values: CDR1 SGHRS, CDR2 YFSETQ. The CDR3 covers 13 residues. V gave up 0 bases and J gave up 8 bases, with 11 bases separating them. The chain's CDR3 is CASSLETGWGYTF. DNA for the CDR3: TGCGCCAGCAGCTTGGAGACAGGCTGGGGCTACACCTTC.

In its sample, this clone was seen a few times. The V call is TRBV7-9, the J call TRBJ2-1; no definite D call. The CDR3 runs 12 residues. CDR1 is SEHNR, CDR2 FQNEAQ, per germline (reference sequence). V lost 5 bases to trimming and J lost 9 bases, with 11 bases between them. The CDR3 DNA sequence: TGTGCCAGCAGCCAACGTAATGGTGAGCAGTTCTTC. It encodes CASSQRNGEQFF.